This T cell receptor beta chain was sequenced in a study of cytomegalovirus exposure and HLA in healthy donors. Findings of the study overall: A later analysis linked a missense variant in DCLRE1C to the trimming of TCR beta V and J genes. The study listed roughly 150 cytomegalovirus-associated TCR beta chains. Most of the TCR beta V segments (in an earlier analysis) were productive either about 87% or about 30% of the time. In a later analysis, TCR association rates varied by HLA locus: DRB1 most, HLA-C fewest.

About this clone: Its antigen is still unknown.

A multiplex PCR was run with 60 Vbeta primers and 13 Jbeta primers. Profiling relied on immunoSEQ multiplex PCR, and the TCRdb table lists in-frame clones only, not all of them. The sample has approximately 170,000 clones, roughly 83% seen once; the top ten hold 2% to 2.5%. After removal of 7 bases from V and 0 bases from J, the junction contained 8 bases not matched to a gene. Germline CDR1 is SGHNT and CDR2 is YENEEA. The CDR3 has 15 residues. The sequence was obtained from a woman aged 45-59 years in good health and CMV-seronegative. The chain carries TRBV11-3 and TRBJ2-7; 8 bases align to TRBD1. Material for sequencing was PBMCs. CDR3 sequence reads: CASNPDRGSSYEQYF. CDR3 DNA sequence: TGTGCCAGCAACCCAGACAGGGGAAGCTCCTACGAGCAGTACTTC.